A single sample gave rise to the 26 T cell receptor beta chains below, sequenced in a study of cytomegalovirus exposure and HLA in healthy donors. The PCR ran on 60 Vbeta and 13 Jbeta primers. Repertoires were generated with immunoSEQ multiplex PCR, while TCRdb's copy carries only in-frame clones and drops some. Found here are 130,000 to 150,000 clones, roughly 70% of them singletons; the top ten hold approximately 4%. The sequenced sample consisted of PBMCs. All receptors come from a man aged 18-30 years in good health and CMV-seropositive.

This clone has just a few counts. The rearrangement links TRBV7-8 to TRBJ1-4; TRBD1 might be the D (5 bases). CDR3 size: 13 residues. Germline V CDR1 and CDR2: SGHVS, FQNEAQ. The V end lost 2 bases, the J end lost 7 bases, and 8 bases lay between the germline ends. CDR3 region: CASSLNRGEKLFF. The CDR3 bases are TGTGCCAGCAGCTTAAATAGGGGTGAAAAACTGTTTTTT.

This rearrangement joins TRBV5-5 to TRBJ1-1; 7 bases are a match to TRBD1. The V segment lost 4 bases and the J segment 7 bases; nucleotides outside the gene matches: 7. Germline-derived CDR1 and CDR2 are SGHKS and YYEKEE (reference sequence). This CDR3 contains 13 residues. DNA for the CDR3: TGTGCCAGCAGCGCCGACAGGGCAGGTGAAGCTTTCTTT. Amino acid sequence: CASSADRAGEAFF.

To note about this clone: It is unclear where the CDR3 begins or ends on the DNA, so no DNA is shown, and the CDR3 is as TCRdb lists it. The chain couples TRBV21-1 to TRBJ2-4; the table's D call, TRBD2, was not checked against the DNA. TRBV21-1 is annotated as a pseudogene. The CDR3 comprises 14 residues, both ends counted. The CDR3 reads CASSKVGGGNIQYF.

The chain uses TRBV5-1 and TRBJ1-5; maybe TRBD1 (5 bases). CDR1 SGHRS and CDR2 YFSETQ come from the germline V gene. The length of the CDR3 is 15 residues. With 0 bases removed from V and 1 base from J, the gap between germline ends came to 8 bases. In nucleotides, the CDR3 is TGCGCCAGCAGCTTGGGGGGCGGAAGCAATCAGCCCCAGCATTTT. The encoded protein is CASSLGGGSNQPQHF.

This clone was observed once. The chain couples TRBV27 to TRBJ2-1; TRBD1 matches at 11 bases. Trimming cost V 5 bases and J 3 bases; bases outside gene matches: 3. The germline CDR1 and CDR2 sequences are MNHEY and SMNVEV (reference sequence). CDR3 length equals 15 residues. CDR3 nucleotides: TGTGCCAGCAGTGCCGGGACAGGGGGCTACAATGAGCAGTTCTTC. Protein: CASSAGTGGYNEQFF.

The chain recombines TRBV10-2 with TRBJ2-1, with D perhaps TRBD2 (7 bases). Germline V gene lookup returns CDR1 WSHSY and CDR2 SAAADI. V was trimmed by 0 bases and J by 2 bases, leaving 8 bases between them. The CDR3 loop spans 15 amino acids. The chain's CDR3 is CASSESGGPYNEQFF. CDR3 nucleotides: TGCGCCAGCAGTGAGTCGGGGGGGCCCTACAATGAGCAGTTCTTC.

In this sample, this clone turned up a few times. V is TRBV6-6 and J is TRBJ1-2, with 7 positions matching TRBD1. The CDR3 is made up of 12 amino acids. The germline V gene encodes CDR1 MNHNY and CDR2 SVGAGI (reference sequence). The junction had 4 bases not matched to a gene; V was cut back by 6 bases and J by 6 bases. The CDR3 bases are TGTGCCAGCAGCCCCAGGGGGGATGGCTACACCTTC. Protein product: CASSPRGDGYTF.

The chain uses TRBV27 and TRBJ2-5, with D possibly being TRBD1 (5 bases). Deletions cut 2 bases from V and 7 bases from J, with 14 bases between. Germline-derived CDR1 and CDR2 are MNHEY and SMNVEV (reference sequence). The CDR3 is made up of 14 amino acids. Written as DNA, the CDR3 is TGTGCCAGCAGTTTAACGAGGCAGGGCCCGACCCAGTACTTC. This sequence encodes CASSLTRQGPTQYF.

The chain uses TRBV5-6 and TRBJ1-4; D not resolved. This CDR3 is built from 13 residues. CDR1 SGHDT and CDR2 YYEEEE come from the germline V gene. V lost 0 bases and J lost 8, with 8 bases in between. CDR3 bases: TGTGCCAGCAGCTTGGGACTGCGGGAAAAACTGTTTTTT. It is translated as CASSLGLREKLFF. The full variable domain, completed using reference TRBV5-6 and TRBJ1-4, is DAGVTQSPTHLIKTRGQQVTLRCSPKSGHDTVSWYQQALGQGPQFIFQYYEEEERQRGNFPDRFSGHQFPNYSSELNVNALLLGDSALYLCASSLGLREKLFFGSGTQLSVL.

The chain joins TRBV12-5 to TRBJ2-3; 7 positions match TRBD2. The CDR3 loop spans 13 amino acids. Losses at the gene ends were 7 bases for V and 3 bases for J; bases not matched to a gene: 4. Germline CDR1 LGHNT, CDR2 FRNRAP. The CDR3 is CASAWGGTDTQYF. The CDR3 nucleotides read TGTGCTAGTGCTTGGGGGGGAACAGATACGCAGTATTTT.

The chain combines TRBV27 with TRBJ1-2; D gene uncertain. Germline lookup yields CDR1 MNHEY and CDR2 SMNVEV (reference sequence). Trimming pared 3 bases from V and 2 bases from J, leaving 7 bases between. The CDR3 totals 13 residues. The CDR3 region is CASSFGPNYGYTF. CDR3 sequence (DNA): TGTGCCAGCAGTTTCGGTCCGAACTATGGCTACACCTTC.

The V and J genes are TRBV28 and TRBJ2-3; D possibly corresponds to TRBD1 (5 bases). Trimming pared 5 bases from V and 10 bases from J, leaving 10 bases between. CDR1 is MDHEN, CDR2 SYDVKM, per germline. The CDR3 has 11 residues. This chain's CDR3 is CASSPGIAQYF. CDR3 in DNA: TGTGCCAGCAGTCCAGGGATAGCGCAGTATTTT. Filled out from reference TRBV28 and TRBJ2-3, the complete variable domain reads DVKVTQSSRYLVKRTGEKVFLECVQDMDHENMFWYRQDPGLGLRLIYFSYDVKMKEKGDIPEGYSVSREKKERFSLILESASTNQTSMYLCASSPGIAQYFGPGTRLTVL.

V gene TRBV6-5 combines with J gene TRBJ1-3; 8 nucleotides match TRBD1. The CDR3 runs 16 residues. The V gene's germline CDR1 is MNHEY and CDR2 SVGAGI. Trimming at V came to 0 bases and at J to 3 bases, leaving 4 bases not matched to a gene. CDR3 residues: CASSYSFRGLGNTIYF. CDR3 bases: TGTGCCAGCAGTTACTCTTTCAGGGGGCTTGGAAACACCATATATTTT.

This rearrangement joins TRBV4-3 to TRBJ2-5; D is possibly TRBD2 (5 bases). The J call is doubtful: the DNA matches TRBJ2-7 better. Germline V gives CDR1 LGHNA, CDR2 YSLEER. CDR3 size: 14 residues. This CDR3 is CASSQDTSSYEQYF. In DNA, the CDR3 is TGCGCCAGCAGCCAAGATACTAGCTCCTACGAGCAGTACTTC.

V is TRBV6-5 and J is TRBJ2-3; D gene unclear. V dropped 2 bases and J dropped 7 bases, with 10 bases sitting between them. In germline, CDR1 is MNHEY, CDR2 SVGAGI. This CDR3 spans 13 amino acids. The chain's CDR3 is CASSYRGRNTQYF. CDR3 DNA: TGTGCCAGCAGTTACCGTGGCAGGAATACGCAGTATTTT.

J is TRBJ1-2 and V is TRBV6-5, with no clear D. The CDR3 extends over 13 amino acids. V shed 4 bases and J shed 7 bases, with 13 bases lying between them. Germline V gene lookup returns CDR1 MNHEY and CDR2 SVGAGI. CDR3 DNA sequence: TGTGCCAGCAGTTCCCCCGGGAGTCCTGGCTACACCTTC. This gives the protein CASSSPGSPGYTF.

The V gene is TRBV4-1, the J gene TRBJ1-1, with D possibly TRBD1 on 5 matching bases. The germline V gene encodes CDR1 MGHRA and CDR2 YSYEKL. The CDR3 is 13 amino acids. V lost 5 bases and J 1 base, leaving 8 bases between the germline ends. In DNA form, the CDR3 reads TGCGCCAGCAGCGTAGGACAGAACACTGAAGCTTTCTTT. As protein: CASSVGQNTEAFF.

In regard to this clone: The sample contains more than one DNA sequence encoding this CDR3. The rearrangement uses TRBV11-2 and TRBJ2-5, with 7 bases fitting TRBD2. CDR3 length equals 11 residues. From germline, CDR1 is SGHAT and CDR2 FQNNGV. Trimming took 3 bases from V and 11 from J; bases not matched to a gene: 3. The CDR3 is CASSLGRDQYF. The DNA of the CDR3 is TGTGCCAGCAGCTTGGGGAGGGATCAGTACTTC.

This clone has just a few counts. The CDR3 reads CAWSAGADYGYTF. Written as DNA, the CDR3 is TGTGCCTGGAGCGCTGGAGCGGACTATGGCTACACCTTC. V usage is TRBV30 and J usage is TRBJ1-2; D is unclear. The germline gives CDR1 GTSNPN, CDR2 SVGIG (reference sequence). The V end was cut by 3 bases, the J end by 3 bases, with 11 bases between. The CDR3 sequence is 13 residues long. Complete variable domain (other parts from reference TRBV30 and TRBJ1-2): SQTIHQWPATLVQPVGSPLSLECTVEGTSNPNLYWYRQAAGRGLQLLFYSVGIGQISSEVPQNLSASRPQDRQFILSSKKLLLSDSGFYLCAWSAGADYGYTFGSGTRLTVV.

This rearrangement joins TRBV19 to TRBJ1-2; 9 positions agree with TRBD1. The germline V gene encodes CDR1 LNHDA and CDR2 SQIVND (reference sequence). The V segment lost 5 bases and the J segment 4 bases; nucleotides outside the gene matches: 11. The CDR3 length is 16 residues. CDR3 amino acids: CASSPWDRDYGYGYTF. In DNA, the CDR3 is TGTGCCAGTAGTCCATGGGACAGGGACTACGGCTATGGCTACACCTTC.

This clone was counted only a few times. The gene calls are TRBV7-8 and TRBJ1-1, with D perhaps TRBD1 (6 bases). The CDR3 extends over 18 amino acids. Deletions cut 5 bases from V and 0 bases from J, with 22 bases between. The germline gives CDR1 SGHVS, CDR2 FQNEAQ. The CDR3 region is CASSPSRDRRDMNTEAFF. CDR3 DNA: TGTGCCAGCAGCCCTAGTCGGGACCGAAGGGACATGAACACTGAAGCTTTCTTT. Drawing the rest from reference TRBV7-8 and TRBJ1-1, the complete variable domain is GAGVSQSPRYKVAKRGQDVALRCDPISGHVSLFWYQQALGQGPEFLTYFQNEAQLDKSGLPSDRFFAERPEGSVSTLKIQRTQQEDSAVYLCASSPSRDRRDMNTEAFFGQGTRLTVV.

The rearrangement uses TRBV19 and TRBJ1-5; TRBD1 aligns across 9 bases. J gave up 0 bases and V 3 bases, and 3 bases lay outside the gene matches. Germline-derived CDR1 and CDR2 are LNHDA and SQIVND (reference sequence). The CDR3 runs 16 residues. CDR3 loop: CASSIGTGYSNQPQHF. CDR3 nucleotide sequence: TGTGCCAGTAGTATTGGGACAGGGTATAGCAATCAGCCCCAGCATTTT.

This clone was recorded a few times. The rearrangement uses TRBV19 and TRBJ1-5, with no clear D. The germline V gene has CDR1 LNHDA and CDR2 SQIVND (reference sequence). CDR3 length: 17 amino acids. Between the trimmed V and J ends, which lost 1 base and 2 bases, there was a span of 15 bases. CDR3 nucleotide sequence: TGTGCCAGTAGTATAGTTAAGGTGAGTCAGGGCAATCAGCCCCAGCATTTT. This translates into CASSIVKVSQGNQPQHF.

The chain carries TRBV11-2 and TRBJ2-1; TRBD2 matches 15 bases. The CDR3 is 15 amino acids. CDR1 SGHAT and CDR2 FQNNGV come from the germline V gene. The junction had 8 bases not matched to a gene; V was cut back by 5 bases and J by 12 bases. The CDR3 loop is CASSPLGLAGGGQFF. The CDR3 region has the DNA TGTGCCAGCAGCCCGCTGGGACTAGCGGGAGGTGGGCAGTTCTTC.

There are a few counts of this clone. This sequence joins TRBV5-1 and TRBJ2-7; 10 bases are shared with TRBD2. V lost 4 bases to trimming and J lost 3 bases; unmatched junction nucleotides: 4. Per the germline V gene, CDR1 is SGHRS and CDR2 is YFSETQ. The CDR3 sequence is 14 residues long. The CDR3 DNA follows: TGCGCCAGCAGCCAAACTAGCGGGAACTACGAGCAGTACTTC. Amino acids: CASSQTSGNYEQYF.

This clone occurred a few times. The chain links TRBV20-1 to TRBJ2-7; D is uncertain. The V and J ends lost 3 bases and 6 bases respectively, with 9 bases between them. The CDR3 is 11 amino acids. The germline V gene encodes CDR1 DFQATT and CDR2 SNEGSKA (reference sequence). The CDR3 DNA follows: TGCAGTGCTAGTTCATTCCCCGAGCAGTACTTC. Translation: CSASSFPEQYF.